Listed below are T cell receptor beta chains from one sample, sequenced in a study of cytomegalovirus exposure and HLA in healthy donors. Clones were sequenced by immunoSEQ multiplex PCR, and TCRdb holds only the in-frame ones, with some missing. Among about 140,000 clones listed, roughly three quarters were seen once. The sample consisted of PBMCs. These receptors were collected from a woman between 50 and 59 years old in good health and CMV-seronegative. Each CDR3 is given with its conserved first and last residue. D genes are given only for firm matches. Clone size is not always given. Where it is, it says once, few, many or a class for expanded clones.

V	length	D	size	J	DNA	CDR3
TRBV4-1	16	.	.	TRBJ1-5	TGCGCCAGCAGCCAAGAAGGGGATTGGAGCAATCAGCCCCAGCATTTT	CASSQEGDWSNQPQHF
TRBV6-4	16	.	few	TRBJ1-1	TGTGCCAGCAGTGACTCAGCGGGAACGGCGAACACTGAAGCTTTCTTT	CASSDSAGTANTEAFF
TRBV5-1	13	.	.	TRBJ1-1	TGCGCCAGCAGCTTGGACGGGGGCACTGAAGCTTTCTTT	CASSLDGGTEAFF
TRBV27	13	.	.	TRBJ1-1	TGTGCCAGCAGCAGGGTTGGGAACACTGAAGCTTTCTTT	CASSRVGNTEAFF
TRBV10-3	16	.	.	TRBJ1-6	TGTGCCATCAAGGGTCAGGGGAGCTCCTATAATTCACCCCTCCACTTT	CAIKGQGSSYNSPLHF
TRBV25-1	14	.	.	TRBJ2-2	TGTGCCAGCAGGGGGGCAGGGGCGACCGGGGAGCTGTTTTTT	CASRGAGATGELFF
TRBV27	15	.	.	TRBJ2-3	TGTGCCAGCAGTTTAAACGGCGGGGCCACAGATACGCAGTATTTT	CASSLNGGATDTQYF
TRBV2	14	TRBD1	.	TRBJ1-4	TGTGCCAGCACTCCAGACAGGGGAACTGAAAAACTGTTTTTT	CASTPDRGTEKLFF
TRBV29-1	14	TRBD1	.	TRBJ1-5	TGCAGCGTTGAAGTAGGGGGCAACAATCAGCCCCAGCATTTT	CSVEVGGNNQPQHF
TRBV7-9	16	TRBD2	.	TRBJ2-7	TGTGCCAGCAGCTTCGTTGCGGGGGGGAACTTATACGAGCAGTACTTC	CASSFVAGGNLYEQYF
TRBV18	16	TRBD1	.	TRBJ1-2	TGTGCCAGCTCACCTACGGGACAGCAGAGGGACTATGGCTACACCTTC	CASSPTGQQRDYGYTF
TRBV5-1	15	.	.	TRBJ2-2	TGCGCCAGCAGCTCCCGGGGACAGAACACCGGGGAGCTGTTTTTT	CASSSRGQNTGELFF
TRBV7-2	15	TRBD1	.	TRBJ2-7	TGTGCCAGCAGCTTACAGGGACAGGGTTCGTACGAGCAGTACTTC	CASSLQGQGSYEQYF
TRBV13	18	TRBD2	.	TRBJ2-5	TGTGCCAGCAGCCAACCGGGACTAGCGGGGGGCTTTAAAGAGACCCAGTACTTC	CASSQPGLAGGFKETQYF
TRBV7-8	15	.	.	TRBJ1-4	TGTGCCAGCAGCGTCGGGGCCGGCGGGGATGAAAAACTGTTTTTT	CASSVGAGGDEKLFF
TRBV27	14	.	.	TRBJ1-1	TGTGCCAGCAGTTTATTAGGGGGGGACACTGAAGCTTTCTTT	CASSLLGGDTEAFF
TRBV2	12	.	few	TRBJ1-1	TGTGCCAGCAGTGACGGCAGGGTCGAGGCTTTCTTT	CASSDGRVEAFF
TRBV5-1	14	TRBD1	.	TRBJ2-7	TGCGCCAGCAGAGTTGAGGGGGCGCGGGACGAGCAGTACTTC	CASRVEGARDEQYF
TRBV4-2	13	.	.	TRBJ2-5	TGTGCCAGCAGCCAATCCCCCGTGGAGACCCAGTACTTC	CASSQSPVETQYF
TRBV9	15	.	.	TRBJ2-1	TGTGCCAGCAGCGTAGGACCTAGCTCCTACAATGAGCAGTTCTTC	CASSVGPSSYNEQFF
TRBV4-1	18	TRBD2	.	TRBJ2-7	TGCGCCAGCAGCCAGGATCACCTCCCGGGACTAGCGAGTGGCGAGCAGTACTTC	CASSQDHLPGLASGEQYF
TRBV2	11	.	.	TRBJ1-6	TGTGCCAGCGAGGAGATTGGCCCCCTCCACTTT	CASEEIGPLHF
TRBV7-9	14	.	.	TRBJ1-5	TGTGCCAGCAGCTTAGATCAGGGCCCTCAGCCCCAGCATTTT	CASSLDQGPQPQHF
TRBV9	16	.	.	TRBJ2-7	TGTGCCAGCAGCCCACATATCGCGGGGGCCCTCGGGGAGCAGTACTTC	CASSPHIAGALGEQYF
TRBV15	16	.	.	TRBJ1-5	TGTGCCACCAGCAGGGATCTACCGACAACTAATCAGCCCCAGCATTTT	CATSRDLPTTNQPQHF
TRBV11-3	15	TRBD1	.	TRBJ2-3	TGTGCCAGCAGCCGAGCCGAGGGGGCGATAGATACGCAGTATTTT	CASSRAEGAIDTQYF
TRBV15	16	TRBD1	.	TRBJ1-4	TGTGCCACCAGCAGAGAACCCGGGACAGGTGGTGAAAAACTGTTTTTT	CATSREPGTGGEKLFF
TRBV6-5	15	.	.	TRBJ1-2	TGTGCCAGCAGTTACCGCGGGGGGAATCTCTATGGCTACACCTTC	CASSYRGGNLYGYTF
TRBV5-1	14	.	.	TRBJ2-3	TGCGCCAGCAGCCTGACTCAATCCACAGATACGCAGTATTTT	CASSLTQSTDTQYF
TRBV15	15	.	.	TRBJ1-3	TGTGCCACCAGCAGAGATCGGGGGGCTGGAAACACCATATATTTT	CATSRDRGAGNTIYF
TRBV18	16	TRBD2	.	TRBJ2-3	TGTGCCAGCTCACCGTCGACTAGCGGAAGCACAGATACGCAGTATTTT	CASSPSTSGSTDTQYF
TRBV6-5	15	.	.	TRBJ2-1	TGTGCCAGCAGTTACGAACGGGGAGTACGGAATGAGCAGTTCTTC	CASSYERGVRNEQFF
TRBV28	12	.	.	TRBJ1-5	TGTGCCAGCAGGGTACAATTACAGCCCCAGCATTTT	CASRVQLQPQHF
TRBV19	15	.	few	TRBJ2-7	TGTGCCAGTAGTAGGGTTGGGGCAGGAGTCTACGAGCAGTACTTC	CASSRVGAGVYEQYF
TRBV4-2	16	TRBD2	.	TRBJ2-2	TGTGCCAGCAGCCAAGATCCGGCGGGGGGGCCTGGGGAGCTGTTTTTT	CASSQDPAGGPGELFF
TRBV7-9	14	.	few	TRBJ1-5	TGTGCCAGCAGGCCGGGGAATAGCAATCAGCCCCAGCATTTT	CASRPGNSNQPQHF
TRBV4-1	17	.	.	TRBJ2-3	TGCGCCAGCAGTTTAGAAGGCAAACTAGCCGTGGCAGATACGCAGTATTTT	CASSLEGKLAVADTQYF
TRBV11-3	12	.	.	TRBJ1-1	TGTGCCAGCAGCTACGGGGGAGCTGAAGCTTTCTTT	CASSYGGAEAFF
TRBV7-8	15	.	.	TRBJ1-6	TGTGCCAGCAGCTCCCCGATTCAGGGTAATTCACCCCTCCACTTT	CASSSPIQGNSPLHF
TRBV5-4	15	TRBD2	once	TRBJ2-2	TGTGCCAGCACCCTTAGCGGGGGGGCGAACGGGGAGCTGTTTTTT	CASTLSGGANGELFF
TRBV5-1	14	.	once	TRBJ1-1	TGCGCCAGCACTCCAAACGAGGTGAACACTGAAGCTTTCTTT	CASTPNEVNTEAFF
TRBV11-1	13	TRBD1	.	TRBJ1-1	TGTGCCAGCAGCAACCGGGACAGGTTTGAAGCTTTCTTT	CASSNRDRFEAFF